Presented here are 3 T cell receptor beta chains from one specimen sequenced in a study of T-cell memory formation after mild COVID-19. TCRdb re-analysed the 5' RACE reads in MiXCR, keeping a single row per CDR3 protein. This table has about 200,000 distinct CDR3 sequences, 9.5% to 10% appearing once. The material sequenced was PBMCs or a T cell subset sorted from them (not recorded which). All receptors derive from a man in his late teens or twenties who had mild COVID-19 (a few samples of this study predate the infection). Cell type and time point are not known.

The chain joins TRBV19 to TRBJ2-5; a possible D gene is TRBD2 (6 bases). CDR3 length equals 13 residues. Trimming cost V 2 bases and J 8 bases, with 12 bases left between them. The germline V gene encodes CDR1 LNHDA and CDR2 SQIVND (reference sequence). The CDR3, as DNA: TGTGCCAGTAGTATATTCCCACTAGCAACCCAGTACTTC. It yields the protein CASSIFPLATQYF. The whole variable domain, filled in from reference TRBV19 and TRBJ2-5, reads DGGITQSPKYLFRKEGQNVTLSCEQNLNHDAMYWYRQDPGQGLRLIYYSQIVNDFQKGDIAEGYSVSREKKESFPLTVTSAQKNPTAFYLCASSIFPLATQYFGPGTRLLVL.

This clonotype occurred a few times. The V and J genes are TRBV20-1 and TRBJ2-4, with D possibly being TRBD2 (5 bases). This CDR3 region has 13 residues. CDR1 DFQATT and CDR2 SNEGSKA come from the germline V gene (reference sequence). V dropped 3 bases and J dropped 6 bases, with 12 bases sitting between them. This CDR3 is CSARDGVRNIQYF. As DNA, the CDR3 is TGCAGTGCTAGGGACGGGGTGAGAAACATTCAGTACTTC.

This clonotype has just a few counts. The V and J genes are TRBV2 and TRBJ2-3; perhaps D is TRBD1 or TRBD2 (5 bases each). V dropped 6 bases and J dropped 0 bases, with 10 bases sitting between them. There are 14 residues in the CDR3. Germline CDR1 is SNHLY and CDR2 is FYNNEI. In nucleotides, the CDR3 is TGTGCCAGCAGCGGGGCCCTTAGCACAGATACGCAGTATTTT. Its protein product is CASSGALSTDTQYF.